A single sample gave rise to the 26 T cell receptor beta chains below, sequenced in a study of cytomegalovirus exposure and HLA in healthy donors (TCRdb year 2017). Library preparation was by the immunoSEQ multiplex PCR assay. TCRdb's version of the immuneACCESS table is confined to in-frame rearrangements and falls short of the full clone set. An unresolved V gene accounts for under half of the shortfall where checked; the remainder is of unknown origin. The sample table lists roughly 330,000 clones, 87% of them with a count of one. The top ten clonotypes cover 1.2% of the sample. Material: PBMCs. All receptors derive from a woman in her 30s in good health and CMV-seropositive.

V usage is TRBV6-5 and J usage is TRBJ1-2; tentative D call: TRBD1 (5 bases). Germline V gene sequence: CDR1 MNHEY, CDR2 SVGAGI. Trimming removed 6 bases from V and 7 bases from J, with 18 bases in between. This CDR3 has 14 residues. The DNA of the CDR3 is TGTGCCAGCAGAGGGGCGCAGGGCCGCCCTGGCTACACCTTC. Its translation: CASRGAQGRPGYTF.

The chain joins TRBV4-1 to TRBJ2-7, with 7 bases lining up with TRBD2. Per germline, CDR1 MGHRA and CDR2 YSYEKL. The CDR3 is made up of 14 amino acids. V was pared by 0 bases and J by 5 bases, with 4 bases of the junction left unmatched. CDR3 sequence (DNA): TGCGCCAGCAGCCAAGATGGGGGGGAAGACGAGCAGTACTTC. Translating gives CASSQDGGEDEQYF.

The chain combines TRBV18 with TRBJ1-5; D not resolved. V was cut by 3 bases and J by 4 bases, with 13 bases left in between. This CDR3 region has 15 residues. Germline V CDR1 and CDR2: KGHSH, LQKENI. CDR3 sequence: CASSPVGSGNQPQHF. CDR3 DNA sequence: TGTGCCAGCTCACCGGTAGGGTCGGGAAATCAGCCCCAGCATTTT.

The chain employs TRBV28 and TRBJ1-2; no firm D call. The V end was cut by 8 bases, the J end by 5 bases, with 18 bases between. Germline loops: CDR1 MDHEN, CDR2 SYDVKM. The CDR3 is 14 amino acids. CDR3 region: CASLGSVRKYGYTF. The CDR3 region has the DNA TGTGCCAGCTTAGGTTCGGTCAGAAAATATGGCTACACCTTC.

This clone showed up just a few times. The chain recombines TRBV10-2 with TRBJ2-6; D unresolved. The germline V gene has CDR1 WSHSY and CDR2 SAAADI. The ends were cut back, 5 bases at V and 1 base at J, with 6 bases in the middle. The CDR3 loop spans 14 amino acids. CDR3 residues: CASSTWSGANVLTF. For the CDR3, the DNA is TGCGCCAGCAGTACGTGGTCTGGGGCCAACGTCCTGACTTTC.

This chain links TRBV7-6 with TRBJ2-1; no firm D call. V was pared by 0 bases and J by 6 bases, with 3 bases between. Germline V lookup: CDR1 SGHVS, CDR2 FNYEAQ. This CDR3 comprises 12 residues. CDR3 DNA sequence: TGTGCCAGCAGCTTAGCAGCCAATGAGCAGTTCTTC. Translation: CASSLAANEQFF.

J is TRBJ2-6 and V is TRBV4-3; TRBD1 matches 7 bases. In germline, CDR1 is LGHNA, CDR2 YSLEER. The CDR3 length is 17 residues. Trimming took 3 bases from V and 0 from J; bases not matched to a gene: 5. CDR3 in amino acids: CASSHGTVSSGANVLTF. Here the CDR3 DNA reads TGCGCCAGCAGCCACGGGACAGTGAGCTCTGGGGCCAACGTCCTGACTTTC.

CDR3: CASSVRSSTDTQYF. DNA for the CDR3: TGTGCCAGCAGCGTGCGGAGTAGCACAGATACGCAGTATTTT. The V and J genes are TRBV9 and TRBJ2-3; D gene ambiguous. Germline loops: CDR1 SGDLS, CDR2 YYNGEE. CDR3 length equals 14 residues. Trimming removed 2 bases from V and 0 bases from J, with 7 bases in between.

V and J are TRBV7-6 and TRBJ2-7, with D unresolved. CDR1 and CDR2 from the germline V gene are SGHVS and FNYEAQ. The CDR3 runs to 14 residues. V was cut by 6 bases and J by 2 bases, with 14 bases left in between. CDR3 coding DNA: TGTGCCAGCAGTCCCAACAGCGTTCCCTACGAGCAGTACTTC. Translating it yields CASSPNSVPYEQYF.

The CDR3 reads CASSLIQGINQPQHF. The CDR3 nucleotides read TGTGCCAGCAGTTTAATACAGGGCATCAATCAGCCCCAGCATTTT. The chain employs TRBV27 and TRBJ1-5, with D possibly matching TRBD1 (6 bases). V was trimmed by 2 bases and J by 3 bases, leaving 11 bases between them. The germline V gene encodes CDR1 MNHEY and CDR2 SMNVEV (reference sequence). The CDR3 has 15 amino acids.

The chain recombines TRBV7-9 with TRBJ2-1, with D unclear. CDR1 and CDR2 from the germline V gene are SEHNR and FQNEAQ (reference sequence). The CDR3 runs 16 residues. V lost 5 bases and J 2 bases, leaving 16 bases between the germline ends. The CDR3 protein is CASSHSATEPYNEQFF. As DNA, the CDR3 is TGTGCCAGCAGCCATTCTGCGACGGAACCCTACAATGAGCAGTTCTTC.

The chain recombines TRBV10-3 with TRBJ1-1, with no clear D. Trimming pared 0 bases from V and 1 base from J, leaving 3 bases between. The CDR3 runs 13 residues. CDR1 is ENHRY and CDR2 is SYGVKD in the germline V gene. Here the CDR3 reads CAISESRNTEAFF. CDR3 DNA: TGTGCCATCAGTGAGTCGAGGAACACTGAAGCTTTCTTT.

CDR3 in amino acids: CSARGVYEQYF. The DNA of the CDR3 is TGCAGTGCTAGAGGAGTCTACGAGCAGTACTTC. The chain links TRBV20-1 to TRBJ2-7; D ambiguous. The germline gives CDR1 DFQATT, CDR2 SNEGSKA (reference sequence). The CDR3 has 11 amino acids. With 1 base removed from V and 3 bases from J, the gap between germline ends came to 4 bases.

This clone was counted once. The V call is TRBV28, the J call TRBJ2-5; the match to TRBD2 covers 9 bases. J gave up 2 bases and V 6 bases, and 7 bases lay outside the gene matches. Germline V gene lookup returns CDR1 MDHEN and CDR2 SYDVKM. CDR3 length: 15 amino acids. DNA of the CDR3: TGTGCCAGCAGACCCGGGACTAGCCCTCAAGAGACCCAGTACTTC. Its translation: CASRPGTSPQETQYF.

This chain connects TRBV6-1 to TRBJ2-3; D not resolved. Per germline, CDR1 MNHNS and CDR2 SASEGT. The CDR3 sequence is 13 residues long. Trimming cost V 7 bases and J 2 bases, with 10 bases left between them. The CDR3, as DNA: TGTGCCAGCACCGGGCTCTCCACAGATACGCAGTATTTT. Residues: CASTGLSTDTQYF.

This chain connects TRBV29-1 to TRBJ2-3, with 8 positions matching TRBD2. The CDR3 totals 13 residues. From germline, CDR1 is SQVTM and CDR2 ANQGSEA. V lost 8 bases and J lost 5; bases outside the gene matches: 9. DNA of the CDR3: TGCAGCTCCGGGAGGGCAGAGCAAGATACGCAGTATTTT. Encoded protein: CSSGRAEQDTQYF.

The genes are TRBV6-5 and TRBJ1-5; a possible D gene is TRBD1 (5 bases). CDR3 length: 14 residues. V lost 6 bases and J lost 6, with 15 bases in between. Germline V gene data show CDR1 as MNHEY and CDR2 as SVGAGI. The CDR3 nucleotides read TGTGCCAGCAGCCCGGTGACGGGGGTTCAGCCCCAGCATTTT. It translates to CASSPVTGVQPQHF.

This clone was counted a few times. The CDR3 region is CASSYRGKTQYF. DNA of the CDR3: TGTGCCAGCAGCTACAGGGGGAAGACCCAGTACTTC. The chain uses TRBV28 and TRBJ2-5, with 8 bases aligning to TRBD1. The germline V gene has CDR1 MDHEN and CDR2 SYDVKM. The CDR3 has 12 amino acids. V lost 6 bases, J lost 6 bases, and 3 bases stayed unmatched.

J is TRBJ1-1 and V is TRBV5-6, with D possibly being TRBD1 (5 bases). CDR3 size: 17 residues. Looked up from germline, CDR1 is SGHDT and CDR2 is YYEEEE. V lost 0 bases and J 3 bases, leaving 18 bases between the germline ends. The CDR3 DNA reads TGTGCCAGCAGCTTGGCCCTGTGGGGGTCTCTGGACACTGAAGCTTTCTTT. Its protein product is CASSLALWGSLDTEAFF.

The chain uses TRBV13 and TRBJ2-5; TRBD1 might be the D (7 bases). The V end lost 6 bases, the J end lost 5 bases, and 13 bases lay between the germline ends. The germline gives CDR1 PRHDT, CDR2 FYEKMQ (reference sequence). There are 13 residues in the CDR3. CDR3 sequence (DNA): TGTGCCAGCAGGTCAGGGGGGACGGAGACCCAGTACTTC. Translation: CASRSGGTETQYF. The full variable domain, rest sourced from reference TRBV13 and TRBJ2-5, is AAGVIQSPRHLIKEKRETATLKCYPIPRHDTVYWYQQGPGQDPQFLISFYEKMQSDKGSIPDRFSAQQFSDYHSELNMSSLELGDSALYFCASRSGGTETQYFGPGTRLLVL.

The CDR3, as DNA: TGCGCCAGCAGCTTGGTCTCCGCTCCCTACGAGCAGTACTTC. Its protein is CASSLVSAPYEQYF. The J gene is TRBJ2-7, the V gene TRBV5-1; D remains ambiguous. CDR1 is SGHRS, CDR2 YFSETQ, per germline. This CDR3 spans 14 amino acids. V gave up 0 bases and J gave up 2 bases, with 9 bases separating them.

This clone was seen just once. This sample also contains other DNA sequences that code for the same CDR3. The V call is TRBV6-1, the J call TRBJ1-3; D unclear. The V end was cut by 8 bases, the J end by 0 bases, with 11 bases between. Germline CDR1 is MNHNS and CDR2 is SASEGT. The CDR3 contains 14 residues. CDR3 bases: TGTGCCAGCCGAAGGCCCAACTCTGGAAACACCATATATTTT. Its translation: CASRRPNSGNTIYF.

CDR3 in amino acids: CASRDFTGELFF. The CDR3 bases are TGTGCCAGCCGGGACTTTACCGGGGAGCTGTTTTTT. This rearrangement joins TRBV14 to TRBJ2-2; maybe TRBD2 (6 bases). Trimming left V 8 bases short and J 5 bases short, with 9 bases between. Germline values: CDR1 SGHDN, CDR2 FVKESK. The CDR3 consists of 12 residues.

The chain employs TRBV13 and TRBJ2-2; 8 bases match TRBD2. The trim removed 5 bases at V and 3 bases at J, leaving 8 bases unmatched. This CDR3 has 16 amino acids. The germline V gene has CDR1 PRHDT and CDR2 FYEKMQ (reference sequence). The CDR3 region is CASSPKLAGHTGELFF. The CDR3 coding sequence is TGTGCCAGCAGCCCTAAGTTAGCGGGGCACACCGGGGAGCTGTTTTTT.

The rearrangement uses TRBV6-5 and TRBJ1-2, with unresolved D. The CDR3 runs to 13 residues. Germline assignment: CDR1 MNHEY and CDR2 SVGAGI. Trimming took 5 bases from V and 5 from J, leaving 12 bases between them. CDR3 DNA: TGTGCCAGCAGTACGGACGGACTGTATGGCTACACCTTC. It encodes CASSTDGLYGYTF.

This clone was picked up a small number of times. This sequence joins TRBV2 and TRBJ1-2; 7 nucleotides agree with TRBD1. The CDR3 loop spans 12 amino acids. The germline CDR1 and CDR2 sequences are SNHLY and FYNNEI. J was trimmed by 3 bases and V by 10 bases; bases with no gene match: 5. The CDR3 nucleotides are TGTGCCACCCGGGACAGATACTATGGCTACACCTTC. This sequence encodes CATRDRYYGYTF. Full variable domain (missing parts from reference TRBV2 and TRBJ1-2): EPEVTQTPSHQVTQMGQEVILRCVPISNHLYFYWYRQILGQKVEFLVSFYNNEISEKSEIFDDQFSVERPDGSNFTLKIRSTKLEDSAMYFCATRDRYYGYTFGSGTRLTVV.